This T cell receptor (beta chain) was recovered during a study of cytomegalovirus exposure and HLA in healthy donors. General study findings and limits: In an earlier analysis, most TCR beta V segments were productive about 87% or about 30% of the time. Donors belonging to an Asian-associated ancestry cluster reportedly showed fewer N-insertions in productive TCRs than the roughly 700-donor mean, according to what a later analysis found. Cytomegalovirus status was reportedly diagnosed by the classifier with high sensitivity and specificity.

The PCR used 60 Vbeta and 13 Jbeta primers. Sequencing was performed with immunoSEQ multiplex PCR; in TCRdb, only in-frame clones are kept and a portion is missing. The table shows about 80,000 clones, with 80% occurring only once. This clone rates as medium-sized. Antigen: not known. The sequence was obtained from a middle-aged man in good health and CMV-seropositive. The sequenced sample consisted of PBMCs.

This chain's CDR3 is CASSGLAGGEQYF. The CDR3 DNA follows: TGCGCCAGCAGTGGCCTAGCGGGAGGCGAGCAGTACTTC. V and J are TRBV10-2 and TRBJ2-7, with 11 bases aligning to TRBD2. The CDR3 extends over 13 amino acids. The V segment lost 4 bases and the J segment 6 bases; nucleotides outside the gene matches: 2. Germline-derived CDR1 and CDR2 are WSHSY and SAAADI.